Presented here are 16 T cell receptor beta chains from one specimen sequenced in a study of blood T cell repertoires in COVID-19. The repertoire was sequenced with immunoSEQ multiplex PCR; TCRdb's copy has only in-frame clones and lacks some. This table has about 65,000 clones, roughly four fifths appearing once. The sequencing sample was made of peripheral blood. The receptors originated from a man older than 75 with acute or convalescent COVID-19.

This CDR3 is CASRPSGSYEQYF. Here the CDR3 DNA reads TGTGCCAGTAGGCCTTCCGGGTCCTACGAGCAGTACTTC. The V call is TRBV19, the J call TRBJ2-7, with D unresolved. Germline V CDR1 and CDR2: LNHDA, SQIVND (reference sequence). With 6 bases removed from V and 1 base from J, the gap between germline ends came to 10 bases. The CDR3 is 13 amino acids.

The CDR3 loop reads CASSLGPSDTGELFF. CDR3 sequence (DNA): TGTGCCAGCAGCTTAGGTCCTAGCGACACCGGGGAGCTGTTTTTT. The chain has TRBV11-2 and TRBJ2-2; the D gene is possibly TRBD2 (6 bases). With 1 base removed from V and 3 bases from J, the gap between germline ends came to 9 bases. The germline V gene encodes CDR1 SGHAT and CDR2 FQNNGV. This CDR3 is built from 15 residues.

This rearrangement joins TRBV4-1 to TRBJ2-5; D might be TRBD2 (6 bases). The V gene lost 0 bases and the J gene lost 5 bases, with 13 bases spanning the gap. The CDR3 is 15 amino acids. Germline values: CDR1 MGHRA, CDR2 YSYEKL. The CDR3 sequence is CASSQDWRGEETQYF. The DNA for the CDR3 is TGCGCCAGCAGCCAAGATTGGAGGGGTGAGGAGACCCAGTACTTC.

The chain couples TRBV6-4 to TRBJ2-1; D is uncertain. V gave up 4 bases and J gave up 4 bases, with 14 bases separating them. The V gene's germline CDR1 is MRHNA and CDR2 SNTAGT. The CDR3 is 15 amino acids. The CDR3 here is CASSVLHAGYNEQFF. CDR3 nucleotides: TGTGCCAGCAGTGTACTTCACGCAGGATACAATGAGCAGTTCTTC.

The J gene is TRBJ2-1, the V gene TRBV6-5; 9 bases fit TRBD1. With V trimmed by 2 bases and J by 8 bases, 7 bases remained unmatched. CDR3 length equals 15 residues. Germline assignment: CDR1 MNHEY and CDR2 SVGAGI. In DNA form, the CDR3 reads TGTGCCAGCAGTTACCGCGGGACAGGGAAAGATGAGCAGTTCTTC. Its translation is CASSYRGTGKDEQFF.

V gene TRBV7-2 combines with J gene TRBJ2-1; D not resolved. The CDR3 has 14 amino acids. V was trimmed by 4 bases and J by 10 bases, leaving 17 bases between them. The germline V gene encodes CDR1 SGHTA and CDR2 FQGNSA. CDR3: CASSSSAGYLEQFF. CDR3 in DNA: TGTGCCAGCAGCTCATCTGCAGGCTATCTGGAGCAGTTCTTC. Drawing the rest from reference TRBV7-2 and TRBJ2-1, the complete variable domain is GAGVSQSPSNKVTEKGKDVELRCDPISGHTALYWYRQSLGQGLEFLIYFQGNSAPDKSGLPSDRFSAERTGGSVSTLTIQRTQQEDSAVYLCASSSSAGYLEQFFGPGTRLTVL.

This clone has just one count. The chain is built from TRBV7-9 and TRBJ1-1; no clear D. The germline V gene has CDR1 SEHNR and CDR2 FQNEAQ (reference sequence). The CDR3 runs to 14 residues. Trimming removed 1 base at V and 0 bases at J, with 6 bases between. The CDR3 region is CASSLGHLNTEAFF. The CDR3 DNA sequence: TGTGCCAGCAGCTTAGGACATTTGAACACTGAAGCTTTCTTT.

This chain's CDR3 is CASSLTSGGKDTQYF. The CDR3 DNA is TGCGCCAGCAGCTTGACTAGCGGGGGGAAGGATACGCAGTATTTT. This sequence joins TRBV5-1 and TRBJ2-3; 12 bases fit TRBD2. V was clipped by 1 base and J by 6 bases; unmatched bases: 3. Germline CDR1 SGHRS, CDR2 YFSETQ. This CDR3 has 15 residues.

The chain recombines TRBV7-6 with TRBJ2-3; TRBD2 aligns across 7 bases. With V trimmed by 1 base and J by 1 base, 2 bases remained unmatched. Looked up from germline, CDR1 is SGHVS and CDR2 is FNYEAQ. The CDR3 is made up of 15 amino acids. The CDR3 spells CASSLGAGGTDTQYF. CDR3 nucleotides: TGTGCCAGCAGCTTAGGGGCGGGGGGCACAGATACGCAGTATTTT.

CDR3 residues: CASSRAISTGSPYEQYF. The CDR3 region has the DNA TGTGCCAGCAGCCGAGCCATCTCGACAGGGAGCCCCTACGAGCAGTACTTC. The V gene is TRBV6-6, the J gene TRBJ2-7; 7 bases map to TRBD1. The CDR3 is 17 residues long. Germline V gene sequence: CDR1 MNHNY, CDR2 SVGAGI (reference sequence). V lost 6 bases and J lost 2; bases outside the gene matches: 16.

This clone was seen repeatedly, ten times or more. This chain connects TRBV6-2 or TRBV6-3 to TRBJ2-7; 8 bases are a match to TRBD1. The CDR3 consists of 15 residues. Germline V gene data show CDR1 as MNHEY and CDR2 as SVGEGT. V shed 0 bases, J shed 2 bases, and the junction held 3 bases outside the gene matches. The CDR3 region has the DNA TGTGCCAGCAGTTACTCTGGGACAGGAACCTACGAGCAGTACTTC. This sequence encodes CASSYSGTGTYEQYF.

The chain uses TRBV5-1 and TRBJ2-3; TRBD2 aligns across 7 bases. This CDR3 is built from 15 residues. The germline V gene encodes CDR1 SGHRS and CDR2 YFSETQ. J lost 2 bases, V lost 2 bases, and 5 bases had no gene match. The CDR3 region has the DNA TGCGCCAGCAGCTTATACGGGGGGACCACAGATACGCAGTATTTT. This translates into CASSLYGGTTDTQYF. The full variable domain, in which reference TRBV5-1 and TRBJ2-3 provide the parts outside the CDR3, is KAGVTQTPRYLIKTRGQQVTLSCSPISGHRSVSWYQQTPGQGLQFLFEYFSETQRNKGNFPGRFSGRQFSNSRSEMNVSTLELGDSALYLCASSLYGGTTDTQYFGPGTRLTVL.

V gene TRBV25-1 combines with J gene TRBJ2-3; weak D call: TRBD1 (6 bases). The CDR3 totals 15 residues. The V gene lost 1 base and the J gene lost 2 bases, with 10 bases spanning the gap. CDR1 is MGHDK, CDR2 SYGVNS, per germline. Here the CDR3 DNA reads TGTGCCAGCAGTGAATTCCAGGGGAACACAGATACGCAGTATTTT. Translating it yields CASSEFQGNTDTQYF.

The CDR3, as DNA: TGTGCCAGCAGTTACGGGGGGAGGGCAGATACGCAGTATTTT. This sequence encodes CASSYGGRADTQYF. V usage is TRBV6-5 and J usage is TRBJ2-3, with 7 bases that match TRBD2. CDR1 and CDR2 (germline): MNHEY, SVGAGI. The V and J ends lost 2 bases and 4 bases, in that order; junction bases with no gene match: 3. The CDR3 sequence is 14 residues long.

The chain combines TRBV7-2 with TRBJ2-3; D gene unclear. Trimming left V 5 bases short and J 2 bases short, with 8 bases between. The germline gives CDR1 SGHTA, CDR2 FQGNSA. CDR3 length equals 13 residues. The CDR3 region is CASSRIYTDTQYF. CDR3 nucleotides: TGTGCCAGCAGCAGAATCTACACAGATACGCAGTATTTT.

This clone was picked up one time. The J gene is TRBJ1-6, the V gene TRBV14; 11 bases are a match to TRBD1. V was clipped by 1 base and J by 7 bases; unmatched bases: 6. Germline values: CDR1 SGHDN, CDR2 FVKESK. CDR3 size: 17 residues. CDR3 in DNA: TGTGCCAGCAGCCAAGCGGACAGGGGGCGGAAGAATTCACCCCTCCACTTT. Translating gives CASSQADRGRKNSPLHF.